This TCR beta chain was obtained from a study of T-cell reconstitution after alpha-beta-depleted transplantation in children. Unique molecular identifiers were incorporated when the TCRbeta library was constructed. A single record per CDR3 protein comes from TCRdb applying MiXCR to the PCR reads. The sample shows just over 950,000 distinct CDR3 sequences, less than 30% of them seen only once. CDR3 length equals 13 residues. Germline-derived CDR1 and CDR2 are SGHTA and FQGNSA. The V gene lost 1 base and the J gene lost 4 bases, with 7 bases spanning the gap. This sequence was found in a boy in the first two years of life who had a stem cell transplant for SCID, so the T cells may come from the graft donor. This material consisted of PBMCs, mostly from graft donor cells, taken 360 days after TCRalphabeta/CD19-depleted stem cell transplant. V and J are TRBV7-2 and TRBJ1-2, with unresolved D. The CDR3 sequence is CASSLVSSYGYTF. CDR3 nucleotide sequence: TGTGCCAGCAGCTTAGTATCCTCCTATGGCTACACCTTC.